This T cell receptor beta chain was sequenced during a study of OX40 agonist ivuxolimab in advanced cancers. Study background: An agonistic anti-OX40 (CD134) antibody, ivuxolimab, was used to treat the patients. Study-wide points: Clonal expansion by week 6 occurred in CD4+ and CD8+ blood T cells (at 0.1 to 3.0 mg/kg). Antigen specificity of clonally expanded peripheral T cells was not established.

Profiled with immunoSEQ multiplex PCR; TCRdb holds only in-frame clones, not every one. The data contain 100,000 or so clones, about 80% of them singletons. CDR3 size: 14 residues. The V end lost 1 base, the J end lost 6 bases, and 13 bases lay between the germline ends. The germline CDR1 and CDR2 sequences are KGHSH and LQKENI. About this clone itself: Its target is not known.

Sequences were derived from CD4+ or CD8+ T cells sorted from blood, sampled in a trial of the OX40 agonist ivuxolimab. The chain links TRBV18 to TRBJ2-7; TRBD2 is a possible D gene (7 bases). The clonotype originates from an adult with an advanced solid tumor such as melanoma, head and neck, liver or kidney cancer. CDR3 region: CASSPRGGPSEQYF. CDR3 DNA sequence: TGTGCCAGCTCACCACGGGGGGGGCCCTCCGAGCAGTACTTC. The entire variable domain, with the rest obtained from reference TRBV18 and TRBJ2-7, is as follows: NAGVMQNPRHLVRRRGQEARLRCSPMKGHSHVYWYRQLPEEGLKFMVYLQKENIIDESGMPKERFSAEFPKEGPSILRIQQVVRGDSAAYFCASSPRGGPSEQYFGPGTRLTVT.